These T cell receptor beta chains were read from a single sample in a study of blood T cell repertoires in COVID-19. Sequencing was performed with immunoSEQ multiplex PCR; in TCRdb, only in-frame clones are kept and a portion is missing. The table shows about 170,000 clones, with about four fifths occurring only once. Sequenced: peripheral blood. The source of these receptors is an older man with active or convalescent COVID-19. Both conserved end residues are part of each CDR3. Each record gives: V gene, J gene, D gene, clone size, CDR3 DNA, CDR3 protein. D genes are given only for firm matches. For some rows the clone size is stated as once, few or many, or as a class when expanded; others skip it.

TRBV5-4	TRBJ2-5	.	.	TGTGCCAGCAGCTTGCGGCCAGGGGTAGAGACCCAGTACTTC	CASSLRPGVETQYF
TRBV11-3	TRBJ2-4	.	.	TGTGCCAGCAGCGGACAGAACAAAAACATTCAGTACTTC	CASSGQNKNIQYF
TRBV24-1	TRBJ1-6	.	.	TGTGCCACCAGTGGTGGCGGCTCCGAACCCTATAATTCACCCCTCCACTTT	CATSGGGSEPYNSPLHF
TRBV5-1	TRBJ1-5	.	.	TGCGCCAGCAGCTTAGATGGAGGGCATCAGCCCCAGCATTTT	CASSLDGGHQPQHF
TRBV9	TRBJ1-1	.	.	TGTGCCAGCAGCGTAGCACAGGGGAACACTGAAGCTTTCTTT	CASSVAQGNTEAFF
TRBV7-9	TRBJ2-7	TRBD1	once	TGTGCCAGCAGCGTGGGACGACAGGGCCACGAGCAGTACTTC	CASSVGRQGHEQYF
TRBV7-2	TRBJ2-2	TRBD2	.	TGTGCCAGCAGCTTAGGGCCTAGCGGGGCGAACACCGGGGAGCTGTTTTTT	CASSLGPSGANTGELFF
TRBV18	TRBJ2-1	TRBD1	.	TGTGCCAGCTCACAGGGACAGTCCAATGAGCAGTTCTTC	CASSQGQSNEQFF
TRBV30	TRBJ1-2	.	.	TGTGCCTGGAGTGTACGGAGAAGAACTAACTATGGCTACACCTTC	CAWSVRRRTNYGYTF
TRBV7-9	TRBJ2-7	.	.	TGTGCCAGCAATCAGGGGGGTCCCGAGCAGTACTTC	CASNQGGPEQYF
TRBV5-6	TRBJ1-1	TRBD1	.	TGTGCCAGCAGCCCTCTTGGGACAGTGAACACTGAAGCTTTCTTT	CASSPLGTVNTEAFF
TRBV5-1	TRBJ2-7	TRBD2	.	TGCGCCAGCAGCCCGAGCCTTGGGGGGGACGACTACGAGCAGTACTTC	CASSPSLGGDDYEQYF
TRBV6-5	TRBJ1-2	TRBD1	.	TGTGCCAGCAGTTACCAGGGGGTAGATCCCTATGGCTACACCTTC	CASSYQGVDPYGYTF
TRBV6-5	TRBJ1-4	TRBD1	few	TGTGCCTCTGGACAGGGGAATGAAAAACTGTTTTTT	CASGQGNEKLFF
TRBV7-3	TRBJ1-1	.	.	TGTGCCAGCAGCTTTGGAGGAGCTGAAGCTTTCTTT	CASSFGGAEAFF
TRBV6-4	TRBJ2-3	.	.	TGTGCCAGCAGTGAATCAGGGCCAAGCACAGATACGCAGTATTTT	CASSESGPSTDTQYF
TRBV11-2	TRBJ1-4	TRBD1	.	TGTGCCAGCAGCTCCCGGGACAGGGGATTCACTAATGAAAAACTGTTTTTT	CASSSRDRGFTNEKLFF
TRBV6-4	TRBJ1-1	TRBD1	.	TGTGCCAGCAGTGTCACTACAGGGGTTGGCACTGAAGCTTTCTTT	CASSVTTGVGTEAFF
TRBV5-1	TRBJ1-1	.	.	TGCGCCAGCAGCTTGGCCTCCTGGCGGGGTAGGGACACTGAAGCTTTCTTT	CASSLASWRGRDTEAFF
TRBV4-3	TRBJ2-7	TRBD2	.	TGCGCCAGCAGCCTGGGACTAGCCGCCTCCTACGAGCAGTACTTC	CASSLGLAASYEQYF
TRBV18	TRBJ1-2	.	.	TGTGCCAGCTCACCACCGAGCCTCTATGGCTACACCTTC	CASSPPSLYGYTF
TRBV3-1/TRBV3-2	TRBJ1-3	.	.	TGTGCCAGCAGCCAAGTCGGGGTTGGAAACACCATATATTTT	CASSQVGVGNTIYF